This is a list of T cell receptor beta chains from one sample in a study of T-cell memory formation after mild COVID-19. TCRdb re-called the 5' RACE reads through MiXCR, storing one row per CDR3 protein. In the table there are fewer than 350,000 distinct CDR3 sequences, 7% to 10% of which are singletons. The specimen was PBMCs or a T cell subset sorted from them (not recorded which). The source is a young man who had mild COVID-19 (a few samples of this study predate the infection). Cell type and time point are not known. CDR3s include the opening cysteine and the closing phenylalanine or tryptophan. Fields, in order: V gene, CDR3 length, D gene, J gene, clone size, CDR3 DNA, CDR3 protein. The D gene is left open where the match is weak. The size of a clone is reported for some rows only, either as once, few or many, or as a class for expanded clones.

TRBV20-1	12	NA	TRBJ2-1	few	TGCAGTGCCGCGGACAAATTGGATGAGCAGTTCTTC	CSAADKLDEQFF
TRBV24-1	13	NA	TRBJ2-3	NA	TGTGCCACCAGTGATGGACCGGGCAATACGCAGTATTTT	CATSDGPGNTQYF
TRBV7-7	14	NA	TRBJ2-7	NA	TGTGCCAGCAGTTTACAGGACGGTGCCTACGAGCAGTACTTC	CASSLQDGAYEQYF
TRBV5-6	13	TRBD1	TRBJ2-1	few	TGTGCCAGCAGCTTTCAGGGGGCGAATGAGCAGTTCTTC	CASSFQGANEQFF
TRBV4-3	16	NA	TRBJ2-1	few	TGCGCCAGCAGCCGCGCCGTTCATAGCGCCTACAATGAGCAGTTCTTC	CASSRAVHSAYNEQFF
TRBV20-1	15	NA	TRBJ2-1	few	TGCAGTGCCCAGGAGGCCCGGAGCTCCTACAATGAGCAGTTCTTC	CSAQEARSSYNEQFF
TRBV4-3	13	NA	TRBJ2-1	NA	TGCGCCAGCAGCCAAGACAGGCACACTGAGCAGTTCTTC	CASSQDRHTEQFF
TRBV11-2	15	TRBD2	TRBJ2-1	many	TGTGCCAGCAGGCCGACTAGCGGGAGGTGGGATGAGCAGTTCTTC	CASRPTSGRWDEQFF
TRBV6-1	14	NA	TRBJ1-6	few	TGTGCCAGCACCCGGGGGTCCTATAATTCACCCCTCCACTTT	CASTRGSYNSPLHF
TRBV7-6	17	TRBD2	TRBJ2-4	few	TGTGCCAGCAGCTTAGGGGCCTTGCGGGGGGTCAAAAACATTCAGTACTTC	CASSLGALRGVKNIQYF
TRBV27	19	NA	TRBJ2-2	NA	TGTGCCAGCAGTTATCTGAAGCGGGCCTTAAAAGTAGACACCGGGGAGCTGTTTTTT	CASSYLKRALKVDTGELFF
TRBV29-1	13	NA	TRBJ2-7	NA	TGCAGCGTTACCCCGGGACATTCCTACGAGCAGTACTTC	CSVTPGHSYEQYF
TRBV20-1	13	NA	TRBJ2-2	NA	TGCAGTGCGGTGCAGGGAAACACCGGGGAGCTGTTTTTT	CSAVQGNTGELFF
TRBV7-9	15	NA	TRBJ2-1	NA	TGTGCCAGCAGCTTAGAAGGTGCTGGGAACAATGAGCAGTTCTTC	CASSLEGAGNNEQFF
TRBV20-1	15	TRBD1	TRBJ2-1	few	TGCAGTGCTAGAGATAACCAGGGGGCATGGAATGAGCAGTTCTTC	CSARDNQGAWNEQFF
TRBV23-1	15	TRBD1	TRBJ2-1	few	TGCGCCAGCAAACCGGGACAGGGGAGGCGCAATGAGCAGTTCTTC	CASKPGQGRRNEQFF
TRBV12-3/TRBV12-4	15	NA	TRBJ2-3	NA	TGTGCCAGCAGTTTGTCTGGGGCGGCCACAGATACGCAGTATTTT	CASSLSGAATDTQYF
TRBV15	15	NA	TRBJ2-2	NA	TGTGCCACCAGCAAGGACGGCACGAACACCGGGGAGCTGTTTTTT	CATSKDGTNTGELFF
TRBV7-6	15	TRBD1	TRBJ1-1	NA	TGTGCCAGCAGTCATTCCGGGACAGGGATCACTGAAGCTTTCTTT	CASSHSGTGITEAFF
TRBV7-9	16	TRBD2	TRBJ2-5	NA	TGTGCCAGCAGCTCGGGGGGGAGAGGGCATCAAGAGACCCAGTACTTC	CASSSGGRGHQETQYF
TRBV10-3	14	NA	TRBJ2-3	NA	TGTGCCACCGCTGCAACCGGCAGCACAGATACGCAGTATTTT	CATAATGSTDTQYF
TRBV4-3	17	TRBD2	TRBJ2-5	NA	TGCGCCAGCAGCCAAGGTTTGGGACTAGCGGGGGAAGAGACCCAGTACTTC	CASSQGLGLAGEETQYF
TRBV9	17	TRBD2	TRBJ2-3	few	TGTGCCAGCAGCGTAGTCCGAGGCGGGGGGGTCGTAGATACGCAGTATTTT	CASSVVRGGGVVDTQYF
TRBV7-8	13	NA	TRBJ2-1	few	TGTGCCAGCAGCCCGGGACGTAACAATGAGCAGTTCTTC	CASSPGRNNEQFF
TRBV28	14	TRBD1	TRBJ2-1	few	TGTGCCAGCAGTACTCACGACAGGGATAATGAGCAGTTCTTC	CASSTHDRDNEQFF
TRBV15	16	NA	TRBJ1-2	NA	TGTGCCACCAGCAGAGATCCCTACAGGGCAGACTATGGCTACACCTTC	CATSRDPYRADYGYTF
TRBV5-5	13	NA	TRBJ1-2	many	TGTGCCAGCAGCTTGTCCGCAGCTGGGGGCTACACCTTC	CASSLSAAGGYTF
TRBV30	13	NA	TRBJ1-1	few	TGTGCCAGTCCGACAGCCTCGAACACTGAAGCTTTCTTT	CASPTASNTEAFF